The sequence of this T cell receptor (beta chain) was determined in a study of T cell responses to AZD1222 COVID-19 vaccine. Study results and limitations: Sampling that yielded the repertoires occurred only after the peak T cell response.

Germline lookup yields CDR1 GTSNPN and CDR2 SVGIG (reference sequence). The ends were cut back, 3 bases at V and 12 bases at J, with 20 bases in the middle. The CDR3 is made up of 13 amino acids. The table came from immunoSEQ multiplex PCR; TCRdb's copy has only in-frame clones and leaves some out. The sample holds about 110,000 clones; about 88% are singletons and the top ten take 40% to 55%. As concerns this clone: The antigen is undetermined.

The chain has TRBV30 and TRBJ1-1, with no clear D. This sample comprised peripheral blood, obtained 28 days after the second AZD1222 dose. This sequence originates from an adult who received the AZD1222 COVID-19 vaccine. The CDR3 protein is CAWSELQSSPTFF. CDR3 in DNA: TGTGCCTGGAGCGAACTTCAGTCCAGCCCCACTTTCTTT. The full variable domain, rest sourced from reference TRBV30 and TRBJ1-1, is SQTIHQWPATLVQPVGSPLSLECTVEGTSNPNLYWYRQAAGRGLQLLFYSVGIGQISSEVPQNLSASRPQDRQFILSSKKLLLSDSGFYLCAWSELQSSPTFFGQGTRLTVV.